This is a list of T cell receptor beta chains from one sample in a study of T cells expressing NK-cell markers. TCRdb reworked the 5' RACE reads into one entry per CDR3 protein, no DNA. The listing contains several thousand distinct CDR3 sequences. The sequenced material came from blood T cells: a sorted CD56 or NKG2C T cell subset, CD4+ or CD8+ T cells, or bulk PBMC T cells (not recorded which). The receptors come from a man aged 18-70 years in good health. CDR3s include the opening cysteine and the closing phenylalanine or tryptophan. Size values are once, few and many counts, or a class for expanded clones, and some rows have none.

j_call: TRBJ2-2; clone_size: -; v_call: TRBV6-4; cdr3_aa: CASSDSIGELFF
j_call: TRBJ2-5; clone_size: -; v_call: TRBV12-2; cdr3_aa: CATNYREGGPGETQYF
j_call: TRBJ2-7; clone_size: -; v_call: TRBV3-1; cdr3_aa: CASSPRAGFYEQYF
j_call: TRBJ2-5; clone_size: -; v_call: TRBV20-1; cdr3_aa: CSARAVAGVGETQYF
j_call: TRBJ1-1; clone_size: -; v_call: TRBV6-1; cdr3_aa: CASTPLPGQGAGDTEAFF
j_call: TRBJ2-1; clone_size: -; v_call: TRBV9; cdr3_aa: CASSLSGGTYNEQFF
j_call: TRBJ2-7; clone_size: -; v_call: TRBV7-9; cdr3_aa: CASSLDRGLREQYF
j_call: TRBJ2-3; clone_size: -; v_call: TRBV7-8; cdr3_aa: CASSWGASGTSTDTQYF
j_call: TRBJ2-4; clone_size: -; v_call: TRBV28; cdr3_aa: CASSLDRAMKNIQYF
j_call: TRBJ2-3; clone_size: -; v_call: TRBV4-2; cdr3_aa: CASSPGTGAVDTQYF
j_call: TRBJ2-7; clone_size: -; v_call: TRBV20-1; cdr3_aa: CSAKGQVGGEQYF
j_call: TRBJ2-1; clone_size: -; v_call: TRBV6-4; cdr3_aa: CASSVAGGPNHEQFF
j_call: TRBJ2-5; clone_size: -; v_call: TRBV4-2; cdr3_aa: CASSQDRASGETQYF
j_call: TRBJ2-3; clone_size: -; v_call: TRBV19; cdr3_aa: CASAVRGEADTQYF
j_call: TRBJ2-3; clone_size: medium-sized; v_call: TRBV20-1; cdr3_aa: CSARDSASGGRSGPTDTQYF
j_call: TRBJ2-5; clone_size: medium-sized; v_call: TRBV4-2; cdr3_aa: CASSRETGNQETQYF
j_call: TRBJ2-3; clone_size: -; v_call: TRBV3-1; cdr3_aa: CASSPGQGTHTDTQYF
j_call: TRBJ2-5; clone_size: -; v_call: TRBV20-1; cdr3_aa: CSARDLGGLGETQYF
j_call: TRBJ2-3; clone_size: -; v_call: TRBV30; cdr3_aa: CAWSGRGEADTQYF
j_call: TRBJ1-5; clone_size: -; v_call: TRBV5-6; cdr3_aa: CASSSTGVSNQPQHF
j_call: TRBJ1-3; clone_size: -; v_call: TRBV5-1; cdr3_aa: CASSQQGALSGNTIYF
j_call: TRBJ2-1; clone_size: -; v_call: TRBV11-2; cdr3_aa: CASSLAYNNEQFF
j_call: TRBJ2-7; clone_size: -; v_call: TRBV20-1; cdr3_aa: CSASRDRERLGQYF
j_call: TRBJ2-1; clone_size: -; v_call: TRBV20-1; cdr3_aa: CSASGLADYNEQFF
j_call: TRBJ2-6; clone_size: -; v_call: TRBV15; cdr3_aa: CATRPTGRGSGANVLTF
j_call: TRBJ2-2; clone_size: -; v_call: TRBV15; cdr3_aa: CATSIGTDTGELFF
j_call: TRBJ1-2; clone_size: -; v_call: TRBV4-1; cdr3_aa: CASSQDPSGFGYGYTF
j_call: TRBJ2-1; clone_size: -; v_call: TRBV6-4; cdr3_aa: CASSDGTGGNEQFF
j_call: TRBJ2-7; clone_size: -; v_call: TRBV6-5; cdr3_aa: CASIPGLDYYEQYF
j_call: TRBJ1-2; clone_size: -; v_call: TRBV5-6; cdr3_aa: CASSLAFWGRRRGYTF
j_call: TRBJ2-2; clone_size: -; v_call: TRBV15; cdr3_aa: CATRGGTGDTGELFF
j_call: TRBJ2-5; clone_size: -; v_call: TRBV6-5; cdr3_aa: CASSGRMETQYF
j_call: TRBJ2-2; clone_size: -; v_call: TRBV18; cdr3_aa: CASSPTLGGERTGELFF
j_call: TRBJ2-1; clone_size: -; v_call: TRBV6-5; cdr3_aa: CASRSVAGGGDEQFF
j_call: TRBJ1-2; clone_size: medium-sized; v_call: TRBV5-1; cdr3_aa: CASSPDGQNYGYTF
j_call: TRBJ2-5; clone_size: -; v_call: TRBV3-1; cdr3_aa: CASSPDWGGRETQYF
j_call: TRBJ2-3; clone_size: medium-sized; v_call: TRBV20-1; cdr3_aa: CSARDHGGDTDTQYF
j_call: TRBJ1-4; clone_size: -; v_call: TRBV28; cdr3_aa: CASTSRWAGNEKLFF
j_call: TRBJ2-2; clone_size: -; v_call: TRBV7-2; cdr3_aa: CASSFSRGHHGELFF
j_call: TRBJ1-1; clone_size: -; v_call: TRBV2; cdr3_aa: CASNPPSVVADSEAFF
j_call: TRBJ2-3; clone_size: -; v_call: TRBV5-4; cdr3_aa: CASSTSGISTDTQYF
j_call: TRBJ2-5; clone_size: -; v_call: TRBV12-3/TRBV12-4; cdr3_aa: CASSFLAGGPETQYF
j_call: TRBJ1-5; clone_size: -; v_call: TRBV6-1; cdr3_aa: CASSDDDGSNQPQHF
j_call: TRBJ2-7; clone_size: -; v_call: TRBV2; cdr3_aa: CASSAFRGGTYEQYF
j_call: TRBJ1-4; clone_size: -; v_call: TRBV6-5; cdr3_aa: CASSYRGPNEKLFF
j_call: TRBJ2-7; clone_size: -; v_call: TRBV6-1; cdr3_aa: CASSPPGQGAPGVNEQYF
j_call: TRBJ2-1; clone_size: -; v_call: TRBV6-5; cdr3_aa: CASSYSAGSPNEQFF
j_call: TRBJ2-1; clone_size: -; v_call: TRBV18; cdr3_aa: CASSPHGHDNEQFF